The clone carrying this TCR beta chain was picked up many times. This sample's time point: longitudinal time-point 2. TCRdb re-derived calls from the 5' RACE reads in MiXCR, one entry per CDR3 protein. The data contain 55,000 to 65,000 distinct CDR3 sequences, about 10% of them singletons. The data were taken from a study of neurological immune-mediated disorders. Sequenced sample: PBMCs. This receptor was identified in a man aged 25 to 40 in good health.

The CDR3 DNA sequence: TGTGCCAGCAGCACTGGGGCTGGGCTTGGTGAGCAGTTCTTC. The encoded protein is CASSTGAGLGEQFF. The chain recombines TRBV7-6 with TRBJ2-1; TRBD1 might be the D (5 bases). The V end lost 5 bases, the J end lost 9 bases, and 17 bases lay between the germline ends. Germline V CDR1 and CDR2: SGHVS, FNYEAQ. CDR3 length equals 14 residues.